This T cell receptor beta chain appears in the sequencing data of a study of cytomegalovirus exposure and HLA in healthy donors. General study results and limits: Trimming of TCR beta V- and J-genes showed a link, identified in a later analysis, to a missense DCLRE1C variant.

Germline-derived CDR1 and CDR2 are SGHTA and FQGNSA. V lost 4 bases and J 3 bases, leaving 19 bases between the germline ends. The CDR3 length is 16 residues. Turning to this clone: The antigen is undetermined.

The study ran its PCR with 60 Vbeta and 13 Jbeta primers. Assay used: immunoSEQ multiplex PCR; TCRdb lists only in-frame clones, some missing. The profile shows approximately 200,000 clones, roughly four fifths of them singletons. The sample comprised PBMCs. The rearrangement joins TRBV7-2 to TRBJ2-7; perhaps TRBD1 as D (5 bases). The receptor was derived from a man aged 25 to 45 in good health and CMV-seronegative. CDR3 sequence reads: CASSSSRAGNGYEQYF. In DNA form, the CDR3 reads TGTGCCAGCAGCTCCTCTAGGGCAGGGAATGGCTACGAGCAGTACTTC.